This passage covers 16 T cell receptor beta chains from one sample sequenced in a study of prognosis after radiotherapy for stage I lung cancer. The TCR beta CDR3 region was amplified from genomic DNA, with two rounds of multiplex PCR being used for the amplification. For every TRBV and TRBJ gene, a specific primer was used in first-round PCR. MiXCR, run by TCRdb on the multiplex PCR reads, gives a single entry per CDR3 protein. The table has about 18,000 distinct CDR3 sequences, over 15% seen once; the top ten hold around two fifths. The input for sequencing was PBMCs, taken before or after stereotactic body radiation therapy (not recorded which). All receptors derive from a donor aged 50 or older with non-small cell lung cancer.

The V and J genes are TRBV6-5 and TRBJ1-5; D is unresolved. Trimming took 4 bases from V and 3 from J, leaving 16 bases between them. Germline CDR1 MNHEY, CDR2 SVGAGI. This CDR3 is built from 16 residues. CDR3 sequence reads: CASSCWQNKDNQPQHF. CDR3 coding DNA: TGTGCCAGCAGTTGCTGGCAGAACAAGGACAATCAGCCCCAGCATTTT.

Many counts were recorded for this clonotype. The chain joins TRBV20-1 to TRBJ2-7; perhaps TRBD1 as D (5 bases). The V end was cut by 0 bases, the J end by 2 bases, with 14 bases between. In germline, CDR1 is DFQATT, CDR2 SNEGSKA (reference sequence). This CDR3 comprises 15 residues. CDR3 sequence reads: CSARDGADPTYEQYF. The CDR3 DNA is TGCAGTGCTAGAGATGGGGCGGACCCGACCTACGAGCAGTACTTC.

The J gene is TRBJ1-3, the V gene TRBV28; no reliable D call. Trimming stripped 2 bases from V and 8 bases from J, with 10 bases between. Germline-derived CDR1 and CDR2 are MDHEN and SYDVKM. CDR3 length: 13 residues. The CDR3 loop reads CASSLPHLDTIYF. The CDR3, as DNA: TGTGCCAGCAGTTTACCCCACCTGGACACCATATATTTT.

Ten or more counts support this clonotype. CDR3 in DNA: TGTGCCAGCAGTCTAGGGGGTGGAGCCCAGTACTTC. The encoded protein is CASSLGGGAQYF. The chain joins TRBV12-3 or TRBV12-4 to TRBJ2-5; D perhaps matches TRBD1 (6 bases). This CDR3 is built from 12 residues. V was clipped by 5 bases and J by 9 bases, with 13 bases between them.

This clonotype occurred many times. The CDR3 DNA reads TGCGCCAGCAGGATAGGGGGGAACACTGAAGCTTTCTTT. Its protein is CASRIGGNTEAFF. The J gene is TRBJ1-1, the V gene TRBV5-1; D is possibly TRBD1 (6 bases). Germline V gene lookup returns CDR1 SGHRS and CDR2 YFSETQ. The CDR3 is made up of 13 amino acids. Trimming stripped 5 bases from V and 1 base from J, with 9 bases between.

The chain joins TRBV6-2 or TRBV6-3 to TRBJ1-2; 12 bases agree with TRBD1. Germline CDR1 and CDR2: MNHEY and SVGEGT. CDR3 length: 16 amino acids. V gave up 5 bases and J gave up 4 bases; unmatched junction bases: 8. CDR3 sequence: CASSEGTGGVIYGYTF. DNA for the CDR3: TGTGCCAGCAGTGAAGGGACAGGGGGCGTTATCTATGGCTACACCTTC.

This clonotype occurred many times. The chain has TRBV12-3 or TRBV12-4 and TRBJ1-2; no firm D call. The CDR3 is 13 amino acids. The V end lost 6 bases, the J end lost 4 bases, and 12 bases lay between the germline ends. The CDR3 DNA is TGTGCCAGCAGCCTATATCCGGGCTATGGCTACACCTTC. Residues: CASSLYPGYGYTF.

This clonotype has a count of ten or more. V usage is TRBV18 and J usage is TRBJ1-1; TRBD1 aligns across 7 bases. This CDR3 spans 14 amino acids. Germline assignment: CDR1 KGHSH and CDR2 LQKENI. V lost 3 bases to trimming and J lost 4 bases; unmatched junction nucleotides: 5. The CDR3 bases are TGTGCCAGCTCACCGCAGGGGGTGGGCACTGAAGCTTTCTTT. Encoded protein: CASSPQGVGTEAFF.

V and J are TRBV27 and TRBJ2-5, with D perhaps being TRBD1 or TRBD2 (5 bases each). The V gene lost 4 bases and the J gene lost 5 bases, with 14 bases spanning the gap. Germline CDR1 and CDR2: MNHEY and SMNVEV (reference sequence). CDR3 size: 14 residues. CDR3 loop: CASSSSRGLETQYF. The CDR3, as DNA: TGTGCCAGCAGTTCTAGCCGGGGCCTTGAGACCCAGTACTTC.

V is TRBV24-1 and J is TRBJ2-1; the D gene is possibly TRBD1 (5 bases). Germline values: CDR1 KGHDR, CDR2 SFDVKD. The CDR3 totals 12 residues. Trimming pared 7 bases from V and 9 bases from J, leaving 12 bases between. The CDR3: CATSVEDIEQFF. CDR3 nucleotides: TGTGCCACCAGCGTTGAGGACATTGAGCAGTTCTTC.

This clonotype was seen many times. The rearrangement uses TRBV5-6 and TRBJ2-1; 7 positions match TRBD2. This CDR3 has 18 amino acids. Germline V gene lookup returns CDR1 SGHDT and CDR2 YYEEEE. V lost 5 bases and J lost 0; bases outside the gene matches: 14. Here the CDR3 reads CASSYPFGGEGSYNEQFF. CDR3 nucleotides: TGTGCCAGCAGTTACCCCTTTGGGGGGGAGGGCTCCTACAATGAGCAGTTCTTC.

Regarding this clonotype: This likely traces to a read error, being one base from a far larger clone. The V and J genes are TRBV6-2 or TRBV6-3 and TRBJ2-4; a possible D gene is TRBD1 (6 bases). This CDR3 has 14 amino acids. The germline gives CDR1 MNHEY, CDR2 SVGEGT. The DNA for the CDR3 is TGTGCCAGCAGTTACGGCAGGGACAAAAACATTCGGTACTTC. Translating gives CASSYGRDKNIRYF.

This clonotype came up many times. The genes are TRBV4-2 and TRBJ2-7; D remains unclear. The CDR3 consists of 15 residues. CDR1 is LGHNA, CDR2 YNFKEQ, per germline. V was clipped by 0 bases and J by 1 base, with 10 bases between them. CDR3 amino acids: CASSQDASFSYEQYF. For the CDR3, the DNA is TGTGCCAGCAGCCAAGATGCTAGTTTTTCCTACGAGCAGTACTTC.

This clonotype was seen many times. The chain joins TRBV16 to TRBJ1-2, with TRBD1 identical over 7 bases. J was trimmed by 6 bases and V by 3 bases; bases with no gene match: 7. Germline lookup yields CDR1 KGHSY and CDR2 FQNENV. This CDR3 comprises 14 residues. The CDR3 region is CASSHRDSRDGYTF. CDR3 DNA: TGTGCCAGCAGCCACCGGGACAGTCGGGATGGCTACACCTTC.

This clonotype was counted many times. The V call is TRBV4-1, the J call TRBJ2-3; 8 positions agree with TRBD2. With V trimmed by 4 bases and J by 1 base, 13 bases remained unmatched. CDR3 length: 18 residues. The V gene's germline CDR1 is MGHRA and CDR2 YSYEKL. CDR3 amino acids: CASSRKEDAGGRTDTQYF. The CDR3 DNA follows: TGCGCCAGCAGCCGGAAAGAGGACGCGGGGGGCCGCACAGATACGCAGTATTTT.

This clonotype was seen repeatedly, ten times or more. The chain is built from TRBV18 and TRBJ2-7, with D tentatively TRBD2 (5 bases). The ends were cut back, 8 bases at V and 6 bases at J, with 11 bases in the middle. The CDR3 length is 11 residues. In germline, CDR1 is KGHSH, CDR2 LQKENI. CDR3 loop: CASRGFLEQYF. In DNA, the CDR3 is TGTGCCAGCCGCGGGTTTCTCGAGCAGTACTTC.